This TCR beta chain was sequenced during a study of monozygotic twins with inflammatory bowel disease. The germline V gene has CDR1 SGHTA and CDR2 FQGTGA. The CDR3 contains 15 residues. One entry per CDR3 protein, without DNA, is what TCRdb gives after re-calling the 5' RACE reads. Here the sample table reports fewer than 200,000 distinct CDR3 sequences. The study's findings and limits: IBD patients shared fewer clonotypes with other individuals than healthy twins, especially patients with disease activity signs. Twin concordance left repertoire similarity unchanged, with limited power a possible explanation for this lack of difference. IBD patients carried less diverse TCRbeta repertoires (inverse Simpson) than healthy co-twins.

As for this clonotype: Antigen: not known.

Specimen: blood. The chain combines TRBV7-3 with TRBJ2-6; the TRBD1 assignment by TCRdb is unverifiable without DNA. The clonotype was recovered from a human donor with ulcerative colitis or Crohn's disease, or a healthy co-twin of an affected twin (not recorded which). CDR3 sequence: CASSFGGAGANVLTF.